The T cell receptor beta chain described here comes from a study of tumor-infiltrating lymphocytes in primary liver carcinoma. Study outcomes and limitations: Significantly larger top-250-clone fractions were found in tumors than in blood (p = 0.039).

A constant-region primer primed TCR beta cDNA synthesis from about 530 ng of total RNA. Modified slightly, ARM-PCR produced TCR beta libraries over three nested multiplex PCR rounds. TCRdb called the multiplex PCR reads again in MiXCR, with one record for every CDR3 protein. The table shows about 210,000 distinct CDR3 sequences, with less than 65% occurring only once. Concerning this clonotype itself: Its antigen is not known. At one end the junction does not follow the germline gene, possibly because of a read error.

Both blood RNA, taken from unsorted whole blood, and germline DNA were extracted. This TCR derives from a woman aged 55-70 years with primary liver carcinoma and hepatitis B virus infection. Input material: peripheral blood.

In DNA, the CDR3 is TGCAATGCTAGAGATCGTGGTATATACGAGCAGTACTTC. Protein: CNARDRGIYEQYF. The chain links TRBV20-1 to TRBJ2-7; D call uncertain. The CDR3 contains 13 residues. Germline loops: CDR1 DFQATT, CDR2 SNEGSKA (reference sequence).